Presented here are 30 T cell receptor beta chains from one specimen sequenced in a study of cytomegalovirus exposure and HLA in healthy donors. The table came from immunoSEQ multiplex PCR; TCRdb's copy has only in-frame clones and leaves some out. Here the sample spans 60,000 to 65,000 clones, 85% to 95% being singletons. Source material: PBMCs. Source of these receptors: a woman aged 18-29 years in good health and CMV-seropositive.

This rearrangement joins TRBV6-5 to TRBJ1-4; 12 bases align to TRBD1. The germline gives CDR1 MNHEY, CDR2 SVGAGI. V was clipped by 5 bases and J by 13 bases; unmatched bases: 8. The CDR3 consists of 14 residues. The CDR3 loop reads CASSMGQGARGLFF. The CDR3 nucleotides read TGTGCCAGCAGTATGGGACAGGGGGCGAGAGGACTGTTTTTT.

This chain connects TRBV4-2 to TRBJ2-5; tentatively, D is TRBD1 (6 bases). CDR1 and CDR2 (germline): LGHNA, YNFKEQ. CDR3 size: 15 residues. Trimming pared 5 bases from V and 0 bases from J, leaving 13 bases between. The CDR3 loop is CASSSGDLNQETQYF. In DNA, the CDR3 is TGTGCCAGCAGCTCAGGGGACCTTAACCAAGAGACCCAGTACTTC.

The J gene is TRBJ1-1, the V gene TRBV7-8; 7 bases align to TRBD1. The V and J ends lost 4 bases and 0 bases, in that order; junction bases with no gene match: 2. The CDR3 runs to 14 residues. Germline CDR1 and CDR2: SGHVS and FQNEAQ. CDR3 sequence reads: CASSSDRLNTEAFF. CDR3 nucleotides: TGTGCCAGCAGCTCGGACAGGCTGAACACTGAAGCTTTCTTT. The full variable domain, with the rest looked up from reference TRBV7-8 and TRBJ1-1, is GAGVSQSPRYKVAKRGQDVALRCDPISGHVSLFWYQQALGQGPEFLTYFQNEAQLDKSGLPSDRFFAERPEGSVSTLKIQRTQQEDSAVYLCASSSDRLNTEAFFGQGTRLTVV.

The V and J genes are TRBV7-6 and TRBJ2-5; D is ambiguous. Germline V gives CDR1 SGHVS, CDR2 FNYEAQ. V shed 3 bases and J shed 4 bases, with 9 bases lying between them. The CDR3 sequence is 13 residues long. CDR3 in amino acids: CASSFPWLETQYF. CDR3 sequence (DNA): TGTGCCAGCAGCTTTCCTTGGCTAGAGACCCAGTACTTC. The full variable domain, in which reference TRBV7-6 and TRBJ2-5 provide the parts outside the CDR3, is GAGVSQSPRYKVTKRGQDVALRCDPISGHVSLYWYRQALGQGPEFLTYFNYEAQQDKSGLPNDRFSAERPEGSISTLTIQRTEQRDSAMYRCASSFPWLETQYFGPGTRLLVL.

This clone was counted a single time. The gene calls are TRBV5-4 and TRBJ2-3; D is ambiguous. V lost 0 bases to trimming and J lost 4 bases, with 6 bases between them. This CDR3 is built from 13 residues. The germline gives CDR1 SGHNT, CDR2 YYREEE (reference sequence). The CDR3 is CASSLAGADTQYF. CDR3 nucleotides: TGTGCCAGCAGCTTGGCCGGAGCAGATACGCAGTATTTT.

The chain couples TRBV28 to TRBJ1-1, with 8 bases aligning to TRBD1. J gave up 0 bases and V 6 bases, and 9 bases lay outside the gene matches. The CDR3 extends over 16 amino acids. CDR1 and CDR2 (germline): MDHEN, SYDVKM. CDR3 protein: CASRARTGRMNTEAFF. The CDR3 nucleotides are TGTGCCAGCAGGGCTCGGACAGGGCGGATGAACACTGAAGCTTTCTTT.

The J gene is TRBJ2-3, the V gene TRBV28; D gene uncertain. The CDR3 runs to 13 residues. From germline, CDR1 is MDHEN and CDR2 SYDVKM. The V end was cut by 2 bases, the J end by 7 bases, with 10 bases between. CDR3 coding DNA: TGTGCCAGCAGTTTACCCCCTCCTAATACGCAGTATTTT. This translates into CASSLPPPNTQYF.

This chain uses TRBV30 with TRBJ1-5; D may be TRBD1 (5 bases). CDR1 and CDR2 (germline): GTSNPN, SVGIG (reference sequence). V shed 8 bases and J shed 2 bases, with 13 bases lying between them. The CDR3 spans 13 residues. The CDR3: CAQDRGGNQPQHF. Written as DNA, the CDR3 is TGTGCCCAGGATCGGGGGGGCAATCAGCCCCAGCATTTT. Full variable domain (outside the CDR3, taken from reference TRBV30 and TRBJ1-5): SQTIHQWPATLVQPVGSPLSLECTVEGTSNPNLYWYRQAAGRGLQLLFYSVGIGQISSEVPQNLSASRPQDRQFILSSKKLLLSDSGFYLCAQDRGGNQPQHFGDGTRLSIL.

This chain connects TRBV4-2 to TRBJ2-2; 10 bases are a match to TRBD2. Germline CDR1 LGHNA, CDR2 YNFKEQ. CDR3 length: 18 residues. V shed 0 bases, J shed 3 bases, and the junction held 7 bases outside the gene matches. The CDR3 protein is CASSQEGSGGRDTGELFF. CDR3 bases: TGTGCCAGCAGCCAAGAAGGTAGCGGGGGGCGGGACACCGGGGAGCTGTTTTTT.

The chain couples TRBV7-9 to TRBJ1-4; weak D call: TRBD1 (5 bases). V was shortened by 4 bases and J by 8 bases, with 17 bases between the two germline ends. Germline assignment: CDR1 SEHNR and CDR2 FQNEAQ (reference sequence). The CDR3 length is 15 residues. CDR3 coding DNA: TGTGCCAGCAGCTCCACGGGAGGGGATCGGGAAAAACTGTTTTTT. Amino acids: CASSSTGGDREKLFF.

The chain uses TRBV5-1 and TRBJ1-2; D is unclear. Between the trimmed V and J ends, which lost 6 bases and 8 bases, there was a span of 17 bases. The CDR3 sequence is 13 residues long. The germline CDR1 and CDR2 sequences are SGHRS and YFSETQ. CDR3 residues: CASNPDPSGGYTF. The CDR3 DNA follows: TGCGCCAGCAATCCAGACCCCAGCGGCGGCTACACCTTC. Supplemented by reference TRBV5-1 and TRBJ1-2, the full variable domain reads KAGVTQTPRYLIKTRGQQVTLSCSPISGHRSVSWYQQTPGQGLQFLFEYFSETQRNKGNFPGRFSGRQFSNSRSEMNVSTLELGDSALYLCASNPDPSGGYTFGSGTRLTVV.

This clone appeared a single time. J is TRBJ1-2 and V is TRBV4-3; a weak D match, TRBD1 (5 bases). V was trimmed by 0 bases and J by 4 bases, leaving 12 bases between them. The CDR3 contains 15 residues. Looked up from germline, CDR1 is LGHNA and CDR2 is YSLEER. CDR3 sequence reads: CASSQDGGEGYGYTF. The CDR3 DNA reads TGCGCCAGCAGCCAAGATGGGGGGGAGGGCTATGGCTACACCTTC.

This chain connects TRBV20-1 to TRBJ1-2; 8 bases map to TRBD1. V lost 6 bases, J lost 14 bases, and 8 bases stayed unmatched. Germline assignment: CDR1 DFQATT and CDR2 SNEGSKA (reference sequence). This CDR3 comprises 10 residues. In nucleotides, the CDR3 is TGCAGTGCCTTCGGACAGGGACTGACCTTC. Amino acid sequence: CSAFGQGLTF.

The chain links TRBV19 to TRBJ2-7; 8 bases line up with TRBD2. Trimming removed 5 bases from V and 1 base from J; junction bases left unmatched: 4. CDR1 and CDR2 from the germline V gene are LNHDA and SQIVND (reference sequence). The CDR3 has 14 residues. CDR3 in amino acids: CASSASGGSYEQYF. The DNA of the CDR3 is TGTGCCAGTAGTGCCAGCGGGGGATCCTACGAGCAGTACTTC.

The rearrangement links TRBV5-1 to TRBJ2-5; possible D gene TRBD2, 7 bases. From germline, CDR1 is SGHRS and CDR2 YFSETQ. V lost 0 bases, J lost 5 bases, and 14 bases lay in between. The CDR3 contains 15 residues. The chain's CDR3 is CASSLAAGGRETQYF. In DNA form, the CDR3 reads TGCGCCAGCAGCTTGGCCGCCGGGGGGCGTGAGACCCAGTACTTC.

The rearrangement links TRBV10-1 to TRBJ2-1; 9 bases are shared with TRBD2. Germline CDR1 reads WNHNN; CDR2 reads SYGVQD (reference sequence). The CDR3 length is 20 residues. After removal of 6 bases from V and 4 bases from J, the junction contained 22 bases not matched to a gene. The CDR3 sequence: CASRGPTSGQRPRHYNEQFF. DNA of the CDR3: TGCGCCAGCAGGGGCCCTACTAGCGGGCAAAGACCTCGGCATTACAATGAGCAGTTCTTC.

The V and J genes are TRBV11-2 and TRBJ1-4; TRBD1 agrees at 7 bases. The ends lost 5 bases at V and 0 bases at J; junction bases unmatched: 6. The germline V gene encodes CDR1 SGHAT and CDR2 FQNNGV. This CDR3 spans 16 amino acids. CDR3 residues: CASSPDRVATNEKLFF. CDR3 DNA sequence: TGTGCCAGCAGCCCTGACAGGGTTGCAACTAATGAAAAACTGTTTTTT.

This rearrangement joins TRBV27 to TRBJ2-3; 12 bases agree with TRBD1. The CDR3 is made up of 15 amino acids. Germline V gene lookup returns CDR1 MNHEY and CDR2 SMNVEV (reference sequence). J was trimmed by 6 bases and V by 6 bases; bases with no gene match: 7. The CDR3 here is CASSPGQGALDTQYF. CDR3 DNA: TGTGCCAGCAGCCCGGGACAGGGGGCGCTGGATACGCAGTATTTT.

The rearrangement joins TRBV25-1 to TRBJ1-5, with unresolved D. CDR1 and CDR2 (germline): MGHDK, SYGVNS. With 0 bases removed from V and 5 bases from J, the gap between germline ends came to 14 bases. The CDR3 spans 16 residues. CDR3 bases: TGTGCCAGCAGTGAATATAGGGAGGGCGAAGATCAGCCCCAGCATTTT. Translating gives CASSEYREGEDQPQHF.

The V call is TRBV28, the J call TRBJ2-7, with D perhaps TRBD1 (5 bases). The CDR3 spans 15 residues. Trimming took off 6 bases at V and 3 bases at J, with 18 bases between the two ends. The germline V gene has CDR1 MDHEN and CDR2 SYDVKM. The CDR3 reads CASRLTATYRYEQYF. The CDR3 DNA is TGTGCCAGCAGGCTGACAGCAACCTACCGCTACGAGCAGTACTTC.

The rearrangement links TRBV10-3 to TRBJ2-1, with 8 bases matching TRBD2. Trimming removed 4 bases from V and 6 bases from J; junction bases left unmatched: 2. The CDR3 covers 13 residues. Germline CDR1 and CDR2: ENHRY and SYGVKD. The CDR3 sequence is CAISGLATNEQFF. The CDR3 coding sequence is TGTGCCATCAGTGGACTAGCGACCAATGAGCAGTTCTTC.

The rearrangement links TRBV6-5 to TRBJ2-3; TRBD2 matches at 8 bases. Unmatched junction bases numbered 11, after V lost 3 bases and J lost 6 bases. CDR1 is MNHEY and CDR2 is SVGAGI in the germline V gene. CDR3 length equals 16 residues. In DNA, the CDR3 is TGTGCCAGCAGTTATGGGGCGGGGGGCAACCCGGATACGCAGTATTTT. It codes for CASSYGAGGNPDTQYF.

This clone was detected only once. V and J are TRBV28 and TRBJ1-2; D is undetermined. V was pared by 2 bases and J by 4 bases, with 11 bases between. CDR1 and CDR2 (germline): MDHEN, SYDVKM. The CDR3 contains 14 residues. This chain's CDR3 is CASSLGPEVYGYTF. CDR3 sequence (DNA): TGTGCCAGCAGTTTAGGTCCGGAGGTCTATGGCTACACCTTC.

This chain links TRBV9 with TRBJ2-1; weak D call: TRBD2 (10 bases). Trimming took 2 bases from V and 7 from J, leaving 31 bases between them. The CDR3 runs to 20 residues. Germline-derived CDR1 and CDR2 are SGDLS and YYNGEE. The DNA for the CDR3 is TGTGCCAGCAGCGTGCGACCGGGACAGGGTCCCTATAGCGGGGGGAATGAGCAGTTCTTC. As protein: CASSVRPGQGPYSGGNEQFF.

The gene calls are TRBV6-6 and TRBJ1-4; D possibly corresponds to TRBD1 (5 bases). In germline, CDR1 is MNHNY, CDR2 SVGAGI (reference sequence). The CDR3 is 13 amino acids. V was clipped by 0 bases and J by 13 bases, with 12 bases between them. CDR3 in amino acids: CASSYSLRQGLFF. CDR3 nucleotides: TGTGCCAGCAGTTACTCACTTCGGCAGGGACTGTTTTTT.

In DNA form, the CDR3 reads TGTGCCAGCAGTACGCTCCGGGACACAGATACGCAGTATTTT. Encoded protein: CASSTLRDTDTQYF. The chain has TRBV28 and TRBJ2-3; a possible D gene is TRBD2 (5 bases). V was shortened by 5 bases and J by 2 bases, with 11 bases between the two germline ends. The CDR3 has 14 residues. Germline assignment: CDR1 MDHEN and CDR2 SYDVKM.

The CDR3 DNA reads TGTGCCAGCAGTTCCCCGGGGGAGGCCTACGAGCAGTACTTC. It is translated as CASSSPGEAYEQYF. The chain carries TRBV28 and TRBJ2-7, with D perhaps TRBD2 (6 bases). Trimming took off 4 bases at V and 2 bases at J, with 12 bases between the two ends. The CDR3 loop spans 14 amino acids. Germline assignment: CDR1 MDHEN and CDR2 SYDVKM.

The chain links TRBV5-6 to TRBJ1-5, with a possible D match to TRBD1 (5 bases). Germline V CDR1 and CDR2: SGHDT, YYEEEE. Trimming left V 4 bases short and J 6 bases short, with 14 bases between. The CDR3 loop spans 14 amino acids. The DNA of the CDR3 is TGTGCCAGCAGCCACTCAGGGTCCACTCAGCCCCAGCATTTT. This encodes CASSHSGSTQPQHF.

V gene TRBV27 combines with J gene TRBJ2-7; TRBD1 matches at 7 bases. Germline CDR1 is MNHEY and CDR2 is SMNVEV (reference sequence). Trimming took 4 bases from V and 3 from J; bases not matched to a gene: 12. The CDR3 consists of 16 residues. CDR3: CASSSRLLSGGYEQYF. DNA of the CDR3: TGTGCCAGCAGTTCCCGTCTTCTGTCAGGGGGCTACGAGCAGTACTTC.

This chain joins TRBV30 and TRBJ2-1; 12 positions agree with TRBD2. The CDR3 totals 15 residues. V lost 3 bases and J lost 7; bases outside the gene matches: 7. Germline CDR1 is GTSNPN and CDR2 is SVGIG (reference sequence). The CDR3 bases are TGTGCCTGGAGCCGACTAGCGGGAGTCCTTAATGAGCAGTTCTTC. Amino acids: CAWSRLAGVLNEQFF.